The rows below give T cell receptor beta chains drawn from one sample of a study of T cell responses to AZD1222 COVID-19 vaccine. TCRdb's table, derived via immunoSEQ multiplex PCR, lists solely in-frame clones and lacks some. The table lists some 170,000 clones, 85% to 95% of them singletons, with under 1.1% in the top ten. Specimen: peripheral blood, collected 28 days after the second dose of the MenACWY control vaccine. The source of these receptors is an adult who received the MenACWY meningococcal vaccine as a control. The conserved cysteine and the conserved F or W are not part of the CDR3 here. D genes are given only for firm matches.

TRBV4-1	TRBJ2-5	TRBD2	ASSQDTSGGQETQY
TRBV5-6	TRBJ2-1	NA	ATEKSGNEQF
TRBV6-6	TRBJ1-5	NA	ASSRGSNQPQH
TRBV18	TRBJ1-5	TRBD1	ASSPPDRGVFNQPQH
TRBV7-2	TRBJ2-7	NA	ASSRVGIQYEQY
TRBV7-6	TRBJ2-4	NA	ASDGRAAGGNIQY
TRBV7-2	TRBJ1-4	NA	ASSFWGGDEKLF
TRBV5-1	TRBJ2-5	NA	ASSLGRQGSETQY
TRBV2	TRBJ2-1	NA	ASSEDPASSSYNEQF
TRBV6-5	TRBJ1-1	NA	ASSYPEKNTEAF
TRBV5-1	TRBJ2-2	NA	ASSLGARPTGELF
TRBV7-6	TRBJ2-6	TRBD1	ASSDRVSGANVLT
TRBV2	TRBJ1-5	NA	ASRGALGAQPQH
TRBV27	TRBJ1-3	TRBD1	ASSFQGAGNTIY
TRBV6-5	TRBJ1-6	NA	ASSPGAAQTSPLH
TRBV7-6	TRBJ1-1	NA	ASSLQGFGAEAF
TRBV20-1	TRBJ2-7	NA	SARKNEQY
TRBV11-3	TRBJ1-1	NA	ASSLDQVSEAF
TRBV6-5	TRBJ1-1	NA	ASTEVWGGEAF
TRBV5-4	TRBJ1-2	NA	ASSLDQGPYGYT
TRBV28	TRBJ1-5	TRBD1	ASRTGGGQPQH
TRBV6-6	TRBJ1-6	TRBD1	ASRDTGGPSPLH
TRBV6-5	TRBJ1-4	NA	ASSYGFGFNEKLF
TRBV6-6	TRBJ2-2	TRBD1	ACGQGATGELF